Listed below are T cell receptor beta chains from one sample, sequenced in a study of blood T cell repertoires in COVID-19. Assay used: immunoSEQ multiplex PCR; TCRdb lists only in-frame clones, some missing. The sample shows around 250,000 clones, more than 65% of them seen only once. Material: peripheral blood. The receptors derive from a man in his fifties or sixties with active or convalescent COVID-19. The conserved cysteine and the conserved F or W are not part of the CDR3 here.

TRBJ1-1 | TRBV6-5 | ASSLDRGQDVF
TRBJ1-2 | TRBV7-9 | ASSLEGRGDGYT
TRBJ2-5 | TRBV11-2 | ASSLSGGRETQY
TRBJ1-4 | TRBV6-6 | ASSYQGSDEKLF
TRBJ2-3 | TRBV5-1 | ASSLATGQGTDTQY
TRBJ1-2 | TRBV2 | ASSEVHSNYGYT
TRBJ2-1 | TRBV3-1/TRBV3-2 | ASSQVGGEQF
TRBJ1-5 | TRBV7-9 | ASSPSTGDNQPQH
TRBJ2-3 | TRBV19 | ASSNPTGFGDTQY
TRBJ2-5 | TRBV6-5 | ASRDFRETQY
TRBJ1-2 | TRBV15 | ATSRDRGGSTNGYT
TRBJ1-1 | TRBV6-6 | ASSPRTGWTTEAF
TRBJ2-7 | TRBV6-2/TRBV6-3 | ASSSGWEQY
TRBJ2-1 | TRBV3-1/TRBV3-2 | ASSQGWDQGEQF
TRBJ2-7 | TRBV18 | ASSPKTGISYEQY
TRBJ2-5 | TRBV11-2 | ASSIRDLQETQY
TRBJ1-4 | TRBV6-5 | ASSRTFGEKLF
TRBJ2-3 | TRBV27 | ASSLRGFFYTDTQY
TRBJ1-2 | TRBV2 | ASSTGQGYGYT
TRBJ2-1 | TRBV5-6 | ASSPTLVPDNEQF
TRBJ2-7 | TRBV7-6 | ASSLDDRRSYEQY
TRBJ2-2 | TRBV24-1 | ATSDPGQNTGELF
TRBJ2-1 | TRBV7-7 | ASSLASGGANEQF
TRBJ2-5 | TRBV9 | ASSVGASGLPQETQY
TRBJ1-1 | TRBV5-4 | ASSLQTGLGTEAF
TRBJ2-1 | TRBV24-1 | ATSGPGTSSYNEQF
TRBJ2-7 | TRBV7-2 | ASSKGQGGYEQY
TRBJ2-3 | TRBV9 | ASSVRSGGGTDTQY
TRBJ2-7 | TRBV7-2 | ASSFQGTGAWEQY
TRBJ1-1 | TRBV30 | AWSVLSEAF
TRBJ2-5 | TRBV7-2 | ASSFSPDYTETQY
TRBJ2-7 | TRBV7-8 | ASSLGGLAGYEQY
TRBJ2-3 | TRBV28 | ASSKGTGGRGAQY
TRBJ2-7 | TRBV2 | ASSMDRDEQY
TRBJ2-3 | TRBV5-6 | ASSFQDRVTDTQY
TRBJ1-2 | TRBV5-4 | ASSLAGRSNYGYT
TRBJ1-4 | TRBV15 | ATRQVKSNEKLF
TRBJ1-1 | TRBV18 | ASSPGGGAVTEAF
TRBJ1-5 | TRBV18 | ASSTAAGTGVNQPQH
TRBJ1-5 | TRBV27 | ASSSYGLAEGQPQH
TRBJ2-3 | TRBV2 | ASRLGGSVLDTQY
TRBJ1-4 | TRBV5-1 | ASKDSATNEKLF
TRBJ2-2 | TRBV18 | ASSPSARADGELF
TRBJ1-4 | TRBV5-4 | ASSSQGGSNEKLF
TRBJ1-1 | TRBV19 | ASSIDPRGSNTEAF
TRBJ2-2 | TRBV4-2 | ASSPFSGENTGELF
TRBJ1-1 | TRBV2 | ASRPSRQGLGTEAF
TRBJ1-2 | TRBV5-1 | ASSLGEGNYGYT
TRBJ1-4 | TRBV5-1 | ASSPAGGTGGEKLF
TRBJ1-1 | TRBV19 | ASSTPGLERTEAF
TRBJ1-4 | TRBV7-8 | ASSLPGVGGEKLF
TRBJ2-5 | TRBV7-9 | ASSLAAASGGETQY
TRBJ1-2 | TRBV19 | ASSISQYGYT
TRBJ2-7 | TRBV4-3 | ASSRYDRDRPYEQY
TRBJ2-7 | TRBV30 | AWSGTGGDEQY
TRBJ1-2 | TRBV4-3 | ASSPSAGTGVNYGYT
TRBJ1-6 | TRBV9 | ASSVGEWSPLH
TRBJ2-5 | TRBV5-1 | ARVGAGGPGTQY